Listed below are T cell receptor beta chains from one sample, sequenced in a study of blood T cell repertoires in COVID-19. Profiling relied on immunoSEQ multiplex PCR, and the TCRdb table lists in-frame clones only, not all of them. The data hold 390,000 or so clones, with approximately 87% observed a single time. Specimen: peripheral blood. These receptors were taken from a woman aged 25 to 39 with COVID-19, enrolled during active disease. CDR3s include the opening cysteine and the closing phenylalanine or tryptophan. D genes are given only for firm matches. Clone size, where shown, is once, few, many, or a class for clones that have expanded.

j_call | v_call | cdr3_length | clone_size | d_call | cdr3_nt | cdr3_aa
TRBJ1-2 | TRBV4-1 | 16 | . | . | TGCGCCAGCAGCCAAGAAGCTGGTTCCGTTAACTATGGCTACACCTTC | CASSQEAGSVNYGYTF
TRBJ2-7 | TRBV4-1 | 15 | . | . | TGCGCCAGCAGCTACCTCCGAGACAGAGCCTACGAGCAGTACTTC | CASSYLRDRAYEQYF
TRBJ2-3 | TRBV12-2 | 16 | . | . | TGTGCAAGTCGCTTACCTAGCTATTGGCTAGCAGATACGCAGTATTTT | CASRLPSYWLADTQYF
TRBJ1-1 | TRBV19 | 15 | few | . | TGTGCCAGTAGTATAGCAGGAGGGATGAACACTGAAGCTTTCTTT | CASSIAGGMNTEAFF
TRBJ2-3 | TRBV24-1 | 14 | . | . | TGTGCCACCAGTGATCTCAGGGTATCCGATACGCAGTATTTT | CATSDLRVSDTQYF
TRBJ1-5 | TRBV15 | 17 | . | . | TGTGCCACCAGCTCAGAGGGAATTATAAGGGTTTTTCAGCCCCAGCATTTT | CATSSEGIIRVFQPQHF
TRBJ2-1 | TRBV10-1 | 15 | . | TRBD2 | TGCGCCAGCAGTGAGGGACTAGCGAACTACAATGAGCAGTTCTTC | CASSEGLANYNEQFF
TRBJ2-7 | TRBV27 | 15 | . | TRBD2 | TGTGCCAGCAGTTCCCGACTAGCGGGGCCCTACGAGCAGTACTTC | CASSSRLAGPYEQYF
TRBJ2-5 | TRBV6-5 | 14 | . | TRBD1 | TGTGCCAGCAGTTACTCAACAGGGGGAGAGACCCAGTACTTC | CASSYSTGGETQYF
TRBJ2-1 | TRBV3-1/TRBV3-2 | 17 | . | TRBD2 | TGTGCCAGCAGCCAAGAAGCTGTAGGACTAGCGGGAGGTAAGCAGTTCTTC | CASSQEAVGLAGGKQFF
TRBJ2-1 | TRBV3-1/TRBV3-2 | 14 | . | . | TGTGCCAGCAGCCAATGGGACTCTTACAATGAGCAGTTCTTC | CASSQWDSYNEQFF
TRBJ1-6 | TRBV7-9 | 14 | few | . | TGTGCCAGCAGCTTAGTGGGGGGGAGTTCACCCCTCCACTTT | CASSLVGGSSPLHF
TRBJ1-5 | TRBV6-1 | 20 | . | TRBD1 | TGTGCCAGCAGTGGAAGGACAGGGAGGGGGATATATTTAGGCAATCAGCCCCAGCATTTT | CASSGRTGRGIYLGNQPQHF
TRBJ1-3 | TRBV2 | 12 | . | . | TGTGCCAGCAGGGCCACTGGAAACACCATATATTTT | CASRATGNTIYF
TRBJ1-3 | TRBV19 | 15 | . | . | TGTGCCAGTAGTATGCGGCAGGGGAGCGGAAACACCATATATTTT | CASSMRQGSGNTIYF
TRBJ2-5 | TRBV7-9 | 14 | . | . | TGTGCCAGCAGCGCAGGCGGACAGCAAGAGACCCAGTACTTC | CASSAGGQQETQYF
TRBJ1-2 | TRBV30 | 12 | . | . | TGTGCCTGGAATTCTAATAACTATGGCTACACCTTC | CAWNSNNYGYTF
TRBJ2-1 | TRBV10-3 | 11 | few | TRBD1 | TGTGCCACGACAGGGGGCAATGAGCAGTTCTTC | CATTGGNEQFF
TRBJ2-1 | TRBV28 | 15 | . | TRBD2 | TGTGCCAGCAGTCCGCCGGGACTAGCGGCCAATGAGCAGTTCTTC | CASSPPGLAANEQFF
TRBJ2-7 | TRBV18 | 15 | . | TRBD1 | TGTGCCAGCTCACCACCGAGGGACAGGGGTTTGGAGCAGTACTTC | CASSPPRDRGLEQYF
TRBJ1-3 | TRBV20-1 | 13 | . | . | TGCAGTGCTAGTTGGAGCTCTGGAAACACCATATATTTT | CSASWSSGNTIYF
TRBJ2-1 | TRBV7-3 | 14 | . | . | TGTGCCAGCAGCACCCTGGCGGGGCGAGGTGAGCAGTTCTTC | CASSTLAGRGEQFF
TRBJ2-7 | TRBV6-2/TRBV6-3 | 16 | . | TRBD1 | TGTGCCAGCAGTACCCCTTGGGACAGGGCATCCTACGAGCAGTACTTC | CASSTPWDRASYEQYF
TRBJ2-5 | TRBV7-2 | 13 | . | . | TGTGCCAGCAGCTTTAGAGGGGGAGAGACCCAGTACTTC | CASSFRGGETQYF
TRBJ2-5 | TRBV28 | 11 | . | . | TGTGCCAGCACCCCAGGGGAGACCCAGTACTTC | CASTPGETQYF
TRBJ2-7 | TRBV4-3 | 13 | . | . | TGCGCCAGCAGCCAAGGAGGGAGATATGAGCAGTACTTC | CASSQGGRYEQYF
TRBJ2-2 | TRBV7-2 | 17 | . | . | TGTGCCAGCAGCTTAAGAAGGCTACGGGCCGGGGCCGGGGAGCTGTTTTTT | CASSLRRLRAGAGELFF
TRBJ2-5 | TRBV25-1 | 15 | . | . | TGTGCCAGCAGTGACGGTCTTTTGTACCAAGAGACCCAGTACTTC | CASSDGLLYQETQYF
TRBJ2-3 | TRBV15 | 19 | once | TRBD2 | TGTGCCACCAGCAGATCCCTTGCCTCGTGGCGGGAGGCAACAGATACGCAGTATTTT | CATSRSLASWREATDTQYF
TRBJ2-7 | TRBV5-1 | 14 | few | TRBD2 | TGCGCCACGAGTAGCGGGAGTTGGCCCTACGAGCAGTACTTC | CATSSGSWPYEQYF
TRBJ1-2 | TRBV11-2 | 14 | . | TRBD1 | TGTGCCAGCACCCCAGAGGGGGCTCACTATGGCTACACCTTC | CASTPEGAHYGYTF
TRBJ1-6 | TRBV5-6 | 14 | . | TRBD1 | TGTGCCAGCAGCCTGGGGACAGGGAAATCACCCCTCCACTTT | CASSLGTGKSPLHF
TRBJ2-4 | TRBV5-1 | 15 | . | . | TGCGCCAGCAGCTCGACCGGGACTGAGATAAACATTCAGTACTTC | CASSSTGTEINIQYF
TRBJ2-2 | TRBV3-1/TRBV3-2 | 16 | . | . | TGTGCCAGCAGCGCAGTAGCGGATCTAGGCACCGGGGAGCTGTTTTTT | CASSAVADLGTGELFF
TRBJ1-5 | TRBV28 | 15 | . | TRBD1 | TGTGCCAGCAGTTCACTACAGGGGGCGGGTCAGCCCCAGCATTTT | CASSSLQGAGQPQHF
TRBJ2-2 | TRBV7-2 | 15 | . | . | TGTGCCAGCAGCCCGCTAAACCCGTTCACCGGGGAGCTGTTTTTT | CASSPLNPFTGELFF
TRBJ2-1 | TRBV5-1 | 14 | few | . | TGCGCCAGCAGCTTGGGGGGCCAGTTGGGTGAGCAGTTCTTC | CASSLGGQLGEQFF
TRBJ2-2 | TRBV5-4 | 17 | . | . | TGTGCCAGCAGCTTGGCAACGGTAGCAGCGAACACCGGGGAGCTGTTTTTT | CASSLATVAANTGELFF
TRBJ2-7 | TRBV2 | 14 | . | TRBD1 | TGTGCCAGCAGTGGAAGACAGGGGTTCAACGAGCAGTACTTC | CASSGRQGFNEQYF
TRBJ1-5 | TRBV28 | 16 | . | . | TGTGCCAGCAGTAGGGACACCCTGTATAGCAATCAGCCCCAGCATTTT | CASSRDTLYSNQPQHF
TRBJ1-6 | TRBV28 | 17 | . | TRBD1 | TGTGCCAGCGGGCTCTTCCACCGGACAGGTTATAATTCACCCCTCCACTTT | CASGLFHRTGYNSPLHF
TRBJ1-4 | TRBV5-1 | 15 | . | . | TGCGCCAGCAGCCCCTCAGGGCCAAGGGGTGAAAAACTGTTTTTT | CASSPSGPRGEKLFF
TRBJ1-2 | TRBV5-5 | 16 | . | . | TGTGCCAGCAGCTTGGCATTTGTGGCAGGGAATTATGGCTACACCTTC | CASSLAFVAGNYGYTF
TRBJ1-5 | TRBV2 | 15 | few | TRBD1 | TGTGCCAGCAGAGCTCAGGGGGATAGCAATCAGCCCCAGCATTTT | CASRAQGDSNQPQHF
TRBJ2-2 | TRBV29-1 | 15 | . | TRBD2 | TGCAGCGTTTCTCCGGGACTAGCGGTCACCGGGGAGCTGTTTTTT | CSVSPGLAVTGELFF
TRBJ2-1 | TRBV29-1 | 12 | . | . | TGCAGCGTTACAGGGCCCTACAATGAGCAGTTCTTC | CSVTGPYNEQFF
TRBJ1-4 | TRBV3-1/TRBV3-2 | 17 | . | TRBD1 | TGTGCCAGCAGCCAAAATGCCCCCGGGACAGGTCCCGAAAAACTGTTTTTT | CASSQNAPGTGPEKLFF
TRBJ2-5 | TRBV9 | 16 | . | TRBD1 | TGTGCCAGCAGCGTAGATTGGACAGGGGGAGAAGAGACCCAGTACTTC | CASSVDWTGGEETQYF
TRBJ2-3 | TRBV10-1 | 15 | . | . | TGCGCCAGCAGTGACTTAGTCCCCAGCGCAGATACGCAGTATTTT | CASSDLVPSADTQYF
TRBJ2-3 | TRBV7-8 | 15 | . | TRBD1 | TGTGCCAGCAGCCGAGGGACAGTTAGCACAGATACGCAGTATTTT | CASSRGTVSTDTQYF
TRBJ2-2 | TRBV5-1 | 16 | . | TRBD2 | TGCGCCAGCAGCGTATCTAGCGGGATCGGGACCGGGGAGCTGTTTTTT | CASSVSSGIGTGELFF
TRBJ1-2 | TRBV19 | 12 | . | . | TGTGCCAGTAGTATCCCACCCGGTGGCTACACCTTC | CASSIPPGGYTF
TRBJ2-1 | TRBV7-3 | 15 | once | TRBD2 | TGTGCCAGCAGGACTAGCGGGAGGACTTACAATGAGCAGTTCTTC | CASRTSGRTYNEQFF
TRBJ1-5 | TRBV18 | 17 | . | . | TGTGCCAGCTCACCTAGACGGGGAACTTATAGCAATCAGCCCCAGCATTTT | CASSPRRGTYSNQPQHF
TRBJ1-5 | TRBV2 | 15 | once | . | TGTGCCAGCAGTGAGGCAGGCTTCTCCAATCAGCCCCAGCATTTT | CASSEAGFSNQPQHF
TRBJ1-4 | TRBV28 | 17 | . | TRBD1 | TGTGCCAGCAGTCCCACACGGCCCGGACAGGGATATGAAAAACTGTTTTTT | CASSPTRPGQGYEKLFF
TRBJ1-5 | TRBV19 | 13 | . | . | TGTGCCGGCAAAGGGGGGGGCAATCAGCCCCAGCATTTT | CAGKGGGNQPQHF
TRBJ1-2 | TRBV7-9 | 13 | . | TRBD1 | TGTGCCAGCAGCTCTGACAGGGTAAATGGCTACACCTTC | CASSSDRVNGYTF
TRBJ2-5 | TRBV25-1 | 16 | . | TRBD2 | TGTGCCAGCAGTTCTTGGGGGGTAGCGGGGCAAGAGACCCAGTACTTC | CASSSWGVAGQETQYF